This passage covers 25 T cell receptor beta chains from one sample sequenced in a study of T cells in Graves' hyperthyroidism and ophthalmopathy. Template material for amplifying TCR beta CDR3 regions consisted of RNA transcripts. When the TCR CDR3 underwent first-round RT-PCR, the HTBI primer set was used. In TCRdb, the multiplex PCR reads were re-called with MiXCR into one record per CDR3 protein. The sample consists of more than 650,000 distinct CDR3 sequences, 14% of them appearing once. Sequenced input: blood. These receptors all come from a woman between 18 and 29 years old with Graves' hyperthyroidism.

This clonotype has more than one count but fewer than ten. The chain carries TRBV3-1 and TRBJ2-3, with 9 nucleotides matching TRBD2. Per the germline V gene, CDR1 is LGHDT and CDR2 is YNNKEL (reference sequence). The J segment lost 1 base and the V segment lost 4 bases, leaving 12 bases of the junction unmatched. The CDR3 is made up of 18 amino acids. The CDR3 here is CASSLAPRLAERTDTQYF. The CDR3 coding sequence is TGTGCCAGCAGCCTCGCGCCAAGACTAGCGGAGCGCACAGATACGCAGTATTTT.

V is TRBV7-9 and J is TRBJ1-3; a weak D match, TRBD1 (5 bases). With 5 bases removed from V and 4 bases from J, the gap between germline ends came to 15 bases. The CDR3 runs 15 residues. The V gene's germline CDR1 is SEHNR and CDR2 FQNEAQ (reference sequence). CDR3 sequence (DNA): TGTGCCAGCAGCGTCGGGACCAAGGGAGGAAACACCATATATTTT. Translation: CASSVGTKGGNTIYF. The complete variable domain, with remaining parts taken from reference TRBV7-9 and TRBJ1-3, reads DTGVSQNPRHKITKRGQNVTFRCDPISEHNRLYWYRQTLGQGPEFLTYFQNEAQLEKSRLLSDRFSAERPKGSFSTLEIQRTEQGDSAMYLCASSVGTKGGNTIYFGEGSWLTVV.

The gene calls are TRBV6-1 and TRBJ2-1; D unresolved. The germline V gene encodes CDR1 MNHNS and CDR2 SASEGT. Trimming shortened V by 5 bases and J by 7 bases, and 12 bases separated the two germline ends. CDR3 length equals 13 residues. This CDR3 is CASSRYLENEQFF. The CDR3, as DNA: TGTGCCAGCAGTCGCTATCTAGAGAATGAGCAGTTCTTC.

This clonotype showed up just a few times. The rearrangement links TRBV27 to TRBJ2-6; maybe TRBD2 (5 bases). CDR1 and CDR2 (germline): MNHEY, SMNVEV (reference sequence). This CDR3 is built from 17 residues. Trimming took off 6 bases at V and 0 bases at J, with 15 bases between the two ends. The CDR3 loop reads CASSYLGGPSGANVLTF. The CDR3 DNA reads TGTGCCAGCAGCTATCTGGGCGGGCCCTCTGGGGCCAACGTCCTGACTTTC.

This clonotype appeared a few times. The chain employs TRBV4-3 and TRBJ2-1, with a tentative D call TRBD1 (5 bases). Germline V CDR1 and CDR2: LGHNA, YSLEER. V lost 3 bases and J lost 4, with 7 bases in between. CDR3 size: 13 residues. CDR3 residues: CASSQTVYNEQFF. CDR3 DNA: TGCGCCAGCAGCCAGACAGTATACAATGAGCAGTTCTTC.

The genes are TRBV4-3 and TRBJ2-1; tentative D call: TRBD1 (6 bases). CDR3 size: 17 residues. V gave up 3 bases and J gave up 1 base, with 16 bases separating them. Germline V lookup: CDR1 LGHNA, CDR2 YSLEER. The CDR3 nucleotides read TGCGCCAGCAGCCATGAGCGAACAGGGCTTTCCTACAATGAGCAGTTCTTC. Protein product: CASSHERTGLSYNEQFF.

The chain is built from TRBV4-2 and TRBJ2-1; 12 bases agree with TRBD2. The CDR3 spans 19 residues. The V gene end was trimmed by 0 bases and the J gene end by 7 bases; junction bases not matched to a gene: 13. From germline, CDR1 is LGHNA and CDR2 YNFKEQ. CDR3 amino acids: CASSQDGTSGLPRENEQFF. The CDR3 nucleotides are TGTGCCAGCAGCCAAGACGGGACTAGCGGGCTCCCCCGGGAAAATGAGCAGTTCTTC.

This chain connects TRBV6-1 to TRBJ2-7; D is uncertain. Germline assignment: CDR1 MNHNS and CDR2 SASEGT. Trimming pared 4 bases from V and 4 bases from J, leaving 20 bases between. This CDR3 has 16 residues. The CDR3 region is CASSASMKPAVYEQYF. CDR3 bases: TGTGCCAGCAGTGCCAGTATGAAGCCGGCTGTTTACGAGCAGTACTTC.

The chain employs TRBV19 and TRBJ2-1; unclear D gene. CDR3 length equals 15 residues. Between the trimmed V and J ends, which lost 3 bases and 2 bases, there was a span of 11 bases. Germline CDR1 is LNHDA and CDR2 is SQIVND (reference sequence). The CDR3 sequence is CASSIGRVTYNEQFF. In nucleotides, the CDR3 is TGTGCCAGTAGTATTGGTAGGGTAACCTACAATGAGCAGTTCTTC. The full variable domain, completed using reference TRBV19 and TRBJ2-1, is DGGITQSPKYLFRKEGQNVTLSCEQNLNHDAMYWYRQDPGQGLRLIYYSQIVNDFQKGDIAEGYSVSREKKESFPLTVTSAQKNPTAFYLCASSIGRVTYNEQFFGPGTRLTVL.

The gene calls are TRBV20-1 and TRBJ1-2; D is unresolved. Trimming stripped 5 bases from V and 1 base from J, with 8 bases between. The CDR3 totals 12 residues. Per germline, CDR1 DFQATT and CDR2 SNEGSKA (reference sequence). The CDR3 bases are TGCAGTGCTGCCACAATTAACTATGGCTACACCTTC. Protein: CSAATINYGYTF.

In this sample, this clonotype turned up many times. The V and J genes are TRBV2 and TRBJ2-7; 12 nucleotides agree with TRBD2. The CDR3 is 16 residues long. J lost 4 bases, V lost 2 bases, and 6 bases had no gene match. Germline values: CDR1 SNHLY, CDR2 FYNNEI. CDR3 in DNA: TGTGCCAGCAGTGAAAGCCTAGCGGGAGGGACTTACGAGCAGTACTTC. Translating it yields CASSESLAGGTYEQYF.

This clonotype was counted between two and nine times. Just one base apart from a much larger clone, this may be a read error. V and J are TRBV28 and TRBJ1-1; possibly TRBD1 for D (5 bases). This CDR3 region has 15 residues. Germline loops: CDR1 MDHEN, CDR2 SYDVKM. The ends were cut back, 6 bases at V and 6 bases at J, with 20 bases in the middle. The CDR3 DNA reads TGTGCCAGCAGCGAGGGGACCTATCCAAACGCTGAAGCTTTCTTT. This gives the protein CASSEGTYPNAEAFF. The full variable domain, completed using reference TRBV28 and TRBJ1-1, is DVKVTQSSRYLVKRTGEKVFLECVQDMDHENMFWYRQDPGLGLRLIYFSYDVKMKEKGDIPEGYSVSREKKERFSLILESASTNQTSMYLCASSEGTYPNAEAFFGQGTRLTVV.

This clonotype was counted a single time. The genes are TRBV6-2 or TRBV6-3 and TRBJ2-2, with D unresolved. From germline, CDR1 is MNHEY and CDR2 SVGEGT. The CDR3 contains 15 residues. Trimming pared 2 bases from V and 6 bases from J, leaving 13 bases between. CDR3: CASSYTGTDAGELFF. The CDR3 DNA follows: TGTGCCAGCAGTTACACTGGTACTGATGCCGGGGAGCTGTTTTTT.

This clonotype was counted ten times or more. The chain has TRBV28 and TRBJ2-5, with 9 bases lining up with TRBD2. V gave up 4 bases and J gave up 1 base; unmatched junction bases: 4. This CDR3 spans 15 amino acids. Germline CDR1 and CDR2: MDHEN and SYDVKM. The CDR3, as DNA: TGTGCCAGCAGTTCCCAGCGGGAGGTCCAAGAGACCCAGTACTTC. Residues: CASSSQREVQETQYF.

The rearrangement joins TRBV30 to TRBJ2-7, with D tentatively TRBD2 (6 bases). The V end was cut by 2 bases, the J end by 6 bases, with 17 bases between. CDR1 and CDR2 (germline): GTSNPN, SVGIG (reference sequence). This CDR3 is built from 14 residues. CDR3 nucleotides: TGTGCCTGGAGTCAGTCCGGGACTTTCAGCGAGCAGTACTTC. It codes for CAWSQSGTFSEQYF.

The genes are TRBV29-1 and TRBJ1-1, with D possibly matching TRBD1 (5 bases). The CDR3 runs to 13 residues. In germline, CDR1 is SQVTM, CDR2 ANQGSEA. Trimming removed 4 bases at V and 1 base at J, with 10 bases between. The CDR3 region has the DNA TGCAGCGTTGCCCGGGGCAAGAACACTGAAGCTTTCTTT. Amino acid sequence: CSVARGKNTEAFF.

This clonotype showed up many times. CDR3 sequence reads: CASSWGPTDTEAFF. CDR3 sequence (DNA): TGTGCCAGCAGCTGGGGGCCTACGGACACTGAAGCTTTCTTT. The chain links TRBV5-6 to TRBJ1-1; TRBD1 might be the D (6 bases). The CDR3 is made up of 14 amino acids. Germline V gene sequence: CDR1 SGHDT, CDR2 YYEEEE. V was clipped by 3 bases and J by 3 bases, with 12 bases between them. Based on the CDR3 plus reference TRBV5-6 and TRBJ1-1, the full variable domain is DAGVTQSPTHLIKTRGQQVTLRCSPKSGHDTVSWYQQALGQGPQFIFQYYEEEERQRGNFPDRFSGHQFPNYSSELNVNALLLGDSALYLCASSWGPTDTEAFFGQGTRLTVV.

This clonotype came up many times. The chain recombines TRBV6-1 with TRBJ1-1, with D unresolved. V dropped 5 bases and J dropped 4 bases, with 11 bases sitting between them. This CDR3 is 13 amino acids long. CDR1 MNHNS and CDR2 SASEGT come from the germline V gene. DNA of the CDR3: TGTGCCAGCAGTCCGCTCGCCCCCACTGAAGCTTTCTTT. Translated: CASSPLAPTEAFF.

Concerning this clonotype: This may arise from a read error, as a much more abundant clone is one base away. The chain carries TRBV7-3 and TRBJ2-7; 8 nucleotides agree with TRBD1. The germline gives CDR1 SGHTA, CDR2 FQGTGA. The CDR3 covers 14 residues. Trimming removed 4 bases from V and 7 bases from J; junction bases left unmatched: 9. The CDR3 DNA reads as TGTGCCAGCAGCTCCCCGGACAGGGCACATGAGCAGTACTTC. Amino acid sequence: CASSSPDRAHEQYF.

This clonotype was counted ten times or more. The J gene is TRBJ1-2, the V gene TRBV20-1, with 7 positions matching TRBD1. The CDR3 runs 12 residues. Germline V CDR1 and CDR2: DFQATT, SNEGSKA (reference sequence). The trim removed 5 bases at V and 4 bases at J, leaving 4 bases unmatched. CDR3 DNA sequence: TGCAGTGCTGAGAGACAGGGCTATGGCTACACCTTC. Translated: CSAERQGYGYTF.

This clonotype was seen a few times. V gene TRBV14 combines with J gene TRBJ2-1; TRBD2 aligns across 11 bases. CDR3 length: 17 amino acids. CDR1 is SGHDN, CDR2 FVKESK, per germline. J gave up 5 bases and V 0 bases, and 6 bases lay outside the gene matches. The CDR3 here is CASSQDRLLAGDNEQFF. CDR3 nucleotides: TGTGCCAGCAGCCAAGATAGACTACTAGCGGGGGACAATGAGCAGTTCTTC.

The table lists this clonotype with many counts. V is TRBV12-3 or TRBV12-4 and J is TRBJ2-7; D gene uncertain. Trimming took 4 bases from V and 7 from J, leaving 14 bases between them. The CDR3 consists of 13 residues. The CDR3 protein is CASSYGPAREQYF. The DNA of the CDR3 is TGTGCCAGCAGTTACGGACCGGCGAGGGAGCAGTACTTC.

This clonotype showed up many times. The rearrangement joins TRBV18 to TRBJ1-4, with D possibly being TRBD1 (6 bases). The V end was cut by 6 bases, the J end by 8 bases, with 19 bases between. CDR1 is KGHSH and CDR2 is LQKENI in the germline V gene. The CDR3 consists of 15 residues. This CDR3 is CASSTIPGHLEKLFF. CDR3 DNA sequence: TGTGCCAGCTCGACTATTCCGGGACACTTAGAAAAACTGTTTTTT. Supplemented by reference TRBV18 and TRBJ1-4, the full variable domain reads NAGVMQNPRHLVRRRGQEARLRCSPMKGHSHVYWYRQLPEEGLKFMVYLQKENIIDESGMPKERFSAEFPKEGPSILRIQQVVRGDSAAYFCASSTIPGHLEKLFFGSGTQLSVL.

This chain links TRBV4-3 with TRBJ2-1; D might be TRBD2 (6 bases). This CDR3 spans 16 amino acids. V lost 3 bases and J 0 bases, leaving 12 bases between the germline ends. Germline CDR1 is LGHNA and CDR2 is YSLEER. The CDR3: CASSHKLAGSYNEQFF. The CDR3 coding sequence is TGCGCCAGCAGCCACAAACTAGCAGGCTCCTACAATGAGCAGTTCTTC.

This sequence joins TRBV6-5 and TRBJ2-5; D may match TRBD1 or TRBD2 (6 bases each). CDR1 is MNHEY, CDR2 SVGAGI, per germline. The CDR3 has 15 amino acids. V was trimmed by 0 bases and J by 1 base, leaving 9 bases between them. The CDR3 spells CASSYSSGAQETQYF. In nucleotides, the CDR3 is TGTGCCAGCAGTTACTCATCGGGGGCCCAAGAGACCCAGTACTTC.